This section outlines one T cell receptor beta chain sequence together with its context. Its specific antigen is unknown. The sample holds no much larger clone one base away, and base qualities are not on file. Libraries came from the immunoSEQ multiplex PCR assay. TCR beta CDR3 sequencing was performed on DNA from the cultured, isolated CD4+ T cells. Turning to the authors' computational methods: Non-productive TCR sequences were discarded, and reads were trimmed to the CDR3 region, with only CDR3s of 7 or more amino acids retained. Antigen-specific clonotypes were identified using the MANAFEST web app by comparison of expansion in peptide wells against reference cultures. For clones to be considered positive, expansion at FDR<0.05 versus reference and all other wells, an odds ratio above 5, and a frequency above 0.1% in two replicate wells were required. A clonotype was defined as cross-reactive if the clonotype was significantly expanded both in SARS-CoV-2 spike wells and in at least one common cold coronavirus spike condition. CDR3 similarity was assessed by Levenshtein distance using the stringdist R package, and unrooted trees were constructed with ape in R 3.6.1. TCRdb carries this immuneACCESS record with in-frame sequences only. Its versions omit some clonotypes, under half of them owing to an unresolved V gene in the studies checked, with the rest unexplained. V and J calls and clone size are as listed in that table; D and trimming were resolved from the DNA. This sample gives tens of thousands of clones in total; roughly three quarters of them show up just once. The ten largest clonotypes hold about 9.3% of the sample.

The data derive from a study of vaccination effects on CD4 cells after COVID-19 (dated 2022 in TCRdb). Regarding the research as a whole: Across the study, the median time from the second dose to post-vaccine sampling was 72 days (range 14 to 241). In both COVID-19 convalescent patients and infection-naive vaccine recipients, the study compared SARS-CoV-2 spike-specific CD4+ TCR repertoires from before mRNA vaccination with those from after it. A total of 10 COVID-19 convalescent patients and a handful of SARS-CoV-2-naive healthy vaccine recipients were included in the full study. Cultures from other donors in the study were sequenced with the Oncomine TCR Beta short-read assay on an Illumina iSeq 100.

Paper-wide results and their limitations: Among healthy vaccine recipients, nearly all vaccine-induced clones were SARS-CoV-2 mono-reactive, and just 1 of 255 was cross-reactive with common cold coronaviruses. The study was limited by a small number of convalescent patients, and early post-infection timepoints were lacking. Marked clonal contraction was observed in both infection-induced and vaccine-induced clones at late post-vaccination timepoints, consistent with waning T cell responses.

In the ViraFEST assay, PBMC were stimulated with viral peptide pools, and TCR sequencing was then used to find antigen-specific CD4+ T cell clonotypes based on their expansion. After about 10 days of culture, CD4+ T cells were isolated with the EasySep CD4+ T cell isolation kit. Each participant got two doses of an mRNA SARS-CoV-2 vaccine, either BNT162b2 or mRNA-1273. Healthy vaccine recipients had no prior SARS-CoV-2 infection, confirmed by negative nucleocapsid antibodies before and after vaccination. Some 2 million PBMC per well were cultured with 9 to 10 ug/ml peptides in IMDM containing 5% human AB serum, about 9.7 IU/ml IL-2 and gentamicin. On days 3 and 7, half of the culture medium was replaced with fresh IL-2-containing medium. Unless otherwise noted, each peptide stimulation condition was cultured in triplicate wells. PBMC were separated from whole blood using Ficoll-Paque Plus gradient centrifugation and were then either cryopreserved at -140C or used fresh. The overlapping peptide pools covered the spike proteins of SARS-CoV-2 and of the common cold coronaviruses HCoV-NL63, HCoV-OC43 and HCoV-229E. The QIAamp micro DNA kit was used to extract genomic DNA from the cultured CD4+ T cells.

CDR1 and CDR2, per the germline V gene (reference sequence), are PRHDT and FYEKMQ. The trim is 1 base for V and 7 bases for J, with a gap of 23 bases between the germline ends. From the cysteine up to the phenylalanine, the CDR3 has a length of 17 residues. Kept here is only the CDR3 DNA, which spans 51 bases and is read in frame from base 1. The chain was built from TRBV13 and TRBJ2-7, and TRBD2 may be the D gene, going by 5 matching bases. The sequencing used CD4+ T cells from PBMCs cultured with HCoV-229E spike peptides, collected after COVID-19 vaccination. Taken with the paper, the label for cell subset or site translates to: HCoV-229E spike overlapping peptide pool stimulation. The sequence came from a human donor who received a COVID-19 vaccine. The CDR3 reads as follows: CASSLVVGLGSVGEQYF. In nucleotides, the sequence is TGTGCCAGCAGCTTAGTTGTCGGGCTTGGTAGCGTGGGTGAGCAGTACTTC.